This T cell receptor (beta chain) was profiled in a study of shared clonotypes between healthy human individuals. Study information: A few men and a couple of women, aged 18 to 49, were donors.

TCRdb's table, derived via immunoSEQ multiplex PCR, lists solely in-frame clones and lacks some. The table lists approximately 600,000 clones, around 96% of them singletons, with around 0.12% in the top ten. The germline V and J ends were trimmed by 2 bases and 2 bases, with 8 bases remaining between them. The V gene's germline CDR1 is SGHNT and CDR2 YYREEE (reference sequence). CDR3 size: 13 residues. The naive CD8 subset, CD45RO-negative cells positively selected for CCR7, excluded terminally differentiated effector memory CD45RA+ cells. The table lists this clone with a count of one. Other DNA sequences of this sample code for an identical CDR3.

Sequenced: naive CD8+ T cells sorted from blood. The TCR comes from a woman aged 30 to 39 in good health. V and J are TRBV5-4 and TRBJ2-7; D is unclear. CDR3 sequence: CASSFGRTYEQYF. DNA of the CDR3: TGTGCCAGCAGCTTCGGACGGACCTACGAGCAGTACTTC.